These 24 T cell receptor beta chains were sequenced from one sample in a study of CD8 T cells in ankylosing spondylitis. Findings and caveats of the study: About 8 highly homologous variants made up a TCR beta motif, and this motif appeared characteristic of ankylosing spondylitis blood.

Each CDR3 protein is one row after TCRdb ran MiXCR on the 5' RACE reads. The sample lists a few hundred thousand distinct CDR3 sequences, 15% to 20% occurring once. The antigens for these receptors are not known. The sequenced material came from blood, either unsorted or a sorted T cell fraction (not recorded which). These receptors all stem from a male donor with ankylosing spondylitis.

This clonotype was recorded many times. CDR3 sequence reads: CSASGGLGGGAYSPLHF. CDR3 in DNA: TGCAGTGCTAGTGGTGGTTTGGGGGGAGGCGCGTATTCACCCCTCCACTTT. This chain joins TRBV20-1 and TRBJ1-6; D perhaps matches TRBD1 (5 bases). CDR3 size: 17 residues. The V end lost 3 bases, the J end lost 8 bases, and 23 bases lay between the germline ends. Germline V gives CDR1 DFQATT, CDR2 SNEGSKA (reference sequence).

The sample holds a few counts of this clonotype. The chain carries TRBV29-1 and TRBJ1-1; tentatively, D is TRBD1 (5 bases). From germline, CDR1 is SQVTM and CDR2 ANQGSEA. This CDR3 spans 14 amino acids. Trimming took 5 bases from V and 4 from J, leaving 17 bases between them. Written as DNA, the CDR3 is TGCAGCGTTAGACAGACTCTCAGCGGCACTGAAGCTTTCTTT. This encodes CSVRQTLSGTEAFF.

The chain joins TRBV9 to TRBJ1-2; D uncertain. Germline loops: CDR1 SGDLS, CDR2 YYNGEE. This CDR3 spans 11 amino acids. With 3 bases removed from V and 4 bases from J, the gap between germline ends came to 4 bases. CDR3 nucleotide sequence: TGTGCCAGCAGCGGATTCTATGGCTACACCTTC. This encodes CASSGFYGYTF. The full variable domain, its missing parts supplied by reference TRBV9 and TRBJ1-2, is DSGVTQTPKHLITATGQRVTLRCSPRSGDLSVYWYQQSLDQGLQFLIQYYNGEERAKGNILERFSAQQFPDLHSELNLSSLELGDSALYFCASSGFYGYTFGSGTRLTVV.

V usage is TRBV15 and J usage is TRBJ2-3; D unresolved. The CDR3 spans 15 residues. Germline CDR1 LNHNV, CDR2 YYDKDF (reference sequence). With 2 bases removed from V and 4 bases from J, the gap between germline ends came to 13 bases. CDR3 sequence reads: CATSRTRFGADTQYF. CDR3 DNA: TGTGCCACCAGCAGAACTCGCTTTGGGGCAGATACGCAGTATTTT.

The V call is TRBV7-9, the J call TRBJ2-5, with D tentatively TRBD2 (5 bases). The germline CDR1 and CDR2 sequences are SEHNR and FQNEAQ (reference sequence). The length of the CDR3 is 15 residues. V gave up 2 bases and J gave up 1 base, with 11 bases separating them. The DNA of the CDR3 is TGTGCCAGCAGCTTAAAAGGGAGATCCCAAGAGACCCAGTACTTC. Amino acids: CASSLKGRSQETQYF.

Only a few counts were recorded for this clonotype. The J gene is TRBJ2-2, the V gene TRBV3-1, with D unresolved. The ends were cut back, 1 base at V and 4 bases at J, with 4 bases in the middle. The CDR3 is 13 residues long. CDR1 is LGHDT and CDR2 is YNNKEL in the germline V gene (reference sequence). The DNA for the CDR3 is TGTGCCAGCAGCCAAGGGATCACCGGGGAGCTGTTTTTT. This encodes CASSQGITGELFF.

The CDR3 reads CASSFQGSYNEQFF. For the CDR3, the DNA is TGTGCCAGCAGTTTCCAGGGCTCCTACAATGAGCAGTTCTTC. This chain joins TRBV12-3 or TRBV12-4 and TRBJ2-1, with a weak D call TRBD1 (5 bases). CDR3 length equals 14 residues. V lost 3 bases and J lost 0, with 6 bases in between.

This clonotype was detected only a few times. This rearrangement joins TRBV7-2 to TRBJ2-2; 8 bases fit TRBD1. Trimming took 5 bases from V and 4 from J; bases not matched to a gene: 6. The CDR3 contains 15 residues. Germline values: CDR1 SGHTA, CDR2 FQGNSA. In nucleotides, the CDR3 is TGTGCCAGCAGCCCTCAGGGGGCGGGCACCGGGGAGCTGTTTTTT. Translation gives CASSPQGAGTGELFF.

The chain couples TRBV7-2 to TRBJ2-6; possibly TRBD1 for D (6 bases). Deletions cut 0 bases from V and 0 bases from J, with 12 bases between. CDR3 length equals 18 residues. In germline, CDR1 is SGHTA, CDR2 FQGNSA. The CDR3 coding sequence is TGTGCCAGCAGCTTAGCCCCCCCACAGGGCTCTGGGGCCAACGTCCTGACTTTC. It yields the protein CASSLAPPQGSGANVLTF.

This clonotype was picked up a small number of times. The rearrangement uses TRBV2 and TRBJ2-2, with 11 bases lining up with TRBD2. Trimming took 5 bases from V and 0 from J; bases not matched to a gene: 8. This CDR3 spans 18 amino acids. Germline V lookup: CDR1 SNHLY, CDR2 FYNNEI. CDR3: CASSRPPSGGSNTGELFF. As DNA, the CDR3 is TGTGCCAGCAGTAGGCCTCCTAGCGGGGGGTCGAACACCGGGGAGCTGTTTTTT.

This rearrangement joins TRBV5-1 to TRBJ2-2; TRBD1 agrees at 8 bases. The V gene's germline CDR1 is SGHRS and CDR2 YFSETQ. The CDR3 contains 15 residues. With V trimmed by 5 bases and J by 2 bases, 5 bases remained unmatched. CDR3 protein: CASSPQGANTGELFF. For the CDR3, the DNA is TGCGCCAGCAGTCCCCAGGGGGCCAACACCGGGGAGCTGTTTTTT.

This clonotype occurred a few times. This rearrangement joins TRBV29-1 to TRBJ2-7; 11 bases line up with TRBD1. This CDR3 contains 15 residues. After removal of 6 bases from V and 0 bases from J, the junction contained 7 bases not matched to a gene. Germline V CDR1 and CDR2: SQVTM, ANQGSEA. The CDR3 region is CSVARGTGGSYEQYF. The CDR3 bases are TGCAGCGTCGCCAGGGGGACAGGGGGCTCCTACGAGCAGTACTTC.

A few counts support this clonotype. The chain couples TRBV28 to TRBJ2-5; 11 nucleotides line up with TRBD2. The CDR3 is 16 residues long. The J segment lost 4 bases and the V segment lost 6 bases, leaving 10 bases of the junction unmatched. CDR1 is MDHEN and CDR2 is SYDVKM in the germline V gene. In DNA, the CDR3 is TGTGCCAGCAGAAAAGGTACTAGCGGGAGAAGAGAGACCCAGTACTTC. Translated, it gives CASRKGTSGRRETQYF.

Many counts were recorded for this clonotype. This rearrangement joins TRBV20-1 to TRBJ2-1; 7 bases map to TRBD2. Germline CDR1 DFQATT, CDR2 SNEGSKA (reference sequence). V shed 6 bases and J 10 bases; nucleotides not matched to a gene: 18. The CDR3 spans 15 residues. The CDR3 bases are TGCAGTGCCACCAATCCCCTTTCGGGGGGATCGGAGCAGTTCTTC. Translated, it gives CSATNPLSGGSEQFF.

Only a few counts were recorded for this clonotype. This rearrangement joins TRBV20-1 to TRBJ2-1; 7 nucleotides agree with TRBD2. CDR3 length: 14 residues. Per germline, CDR1 DFQATT and CDR2 SNEGSKA (reference sequence). V gave up 1 base and J gave up 4 bases; unmatched junction bases: 4. CDR3 amino acids: CSARVLGLYNEQFF. As DNA, the CDR3 is TGCAGTGCTAGAGTTTTGGGACTATACAATGAGCAGTTCTTC.

The chain couples TRBV15 to TRBJ2-1; possibly TRBD2 for D (5 bases). Germline CDR1 is LNHNV and CDR2 is YYDKDF (reference sequence). This CDR3 spans 17 amino acids. The V end lost 5 bases, the J end lost 0 bases, and 17 bases lay between the germline ends. The CDR3 nucleotides read TGTGCCACCAGCCTCCTAGCCTTGTCGAGCTCCTACAATGAGCAGTTCTTC. Translation gives CATSLLALSSSYNEQFF.

This clonotype was found a few times. V is TRBV27 and J is TRBJ1-2, with 8 bases aligning to TRBD1. Trimming cost V 9 bases and J 3 bases; bases outside gene matches: 6. Germline V CDR1 and CDR2: MNHEY, SMNVEV (reference sequence). The CDR3 has 13 residues. DNA of the CDR3: TGTGCCAGTGGCAGGGGGCATCACTATGGCTACACCTTC. Translation: CASGRGHHYGYTF.

This clonotype has ten or more counts. The rearrangement links TRBV5-1 to TRBJ2-7; D remains unclear. V shed 4 bases and J shed 0 bases, with 11 bases lying between them. The CDR3 is 14 amino acids. Germline V CDR1 and CDR2: SGHRS, YFSETQ. In nucleotides, the CDR3 is TGCGCCAGCAGCGCGACTGCGAGCTCCTACGAGCAGTACTTC. It is translated as CASSATASSYEQYF.

The gene calls are TRBV7-2 and TRBJ1-1, with D unclear. The CDR3 is 14 amino acids. Germline V gene lookup returns CDR1 SGHTA and CDR2 FQGNSA. Deletions cut 3 bases from V and 1 base from J, with 9 bases between. The CDR3 spells CASSFGGRNTEAFF. In DNA form, the CDR3 reads TGTGCCAGCAGCTTCGGTGGGCGGAACACTGAAGCTTTCTTT.

The rearrangement joins TRBV25-1 to TRBJ1-1; TRBD1 might be the D (5 bases). Trimming left V 4 bases short and J 4 bases short, with 10 bases between. This CDR3 spans 13 amino acids. Germline values: CDR1 MGHDK, CDR2 SYGVNS. The DNA of the CDR3 is TGTGCCAGCAGTGGCAGGGTGAGCACTGAAGCTTTCTTT. This codes for CASSGRVSTEAFF.

This clonotype was seen ten or more times. The chain uses TRBV6-1 and TRBJ2-7, with 16 bases fitting TRBD2. This CDR3 is built from 19 residues. The V gene's germline CDR1 is MNHNS and CDR2 SASEGT. After removal of 6 bases from V and 7 bases from J, the junction contained 18 bases not matched to a gene. The CDR3 protein is CASRSHGTSGRGPGGEQYF. CDR3 coding DNA: TGTGCCAGCAGATCCCACGGGACTAGCGGGAGGGGTCCCGGGGGGGAGCAGTACTTC.

This clonotype was seen at least ten times. This rearrangement joins TRBV30 to TRBJ1-1; no clear D gene. The V gene's germline CDR1 is GTSNPN and CDR2 SVGIG (reference sequence). The CDR3 runs 13 residues. V gave up 0 bases and J gave up 3 bases, with 8 bases separating them. The CDR3 region is CAWSVRRDTEAFF. The CDR3 DNA follows: TGTGCCTGGAGTGTGAGGAGAGACACTGAAGCTTTCTTT.

This clonotype was detected many times. The chain links TRBV28 to TRBJ2-7, with D perhaps being TRBD1 or TRBD2 (6 bases each). In germline, CDR1 is MDHEN, CDR2 SYDVKM. Trimming pared 2 bases from V and 6 bases from J, leaving 17 bases between. CDR3 length: 15 amino acids. The CDR3 coding sequence is TGTGCCAGCAGTTTACGCCGGGGGCCCGTATTCGAGCAGTACTTC. This sequence encodes CASSLRRGPVFEQYF.

This chain connects TRBV7-3 to TRBJ2-3; D is undetermined. With 3 bases removed from V and 1 base from J, the gap between germline ends came to 8 bases. CDR3 length: 14 amino acids. The germline gives CDR1 SGHTA, CDR2 FQGTGA. CDR3 bases: TGTGCCAGCAGCTTCGCACCTGGCACAGATACGCAGTATTTT. Translated: CASSFAPGTDTQYF.